The clone carrying this T cell receptor (beta chain) has only a few counts. Profiled with immunoSEQ multiplex PCR; TCRdb holds only in-frame clones, not every one. Of some 100,000 clones in the sample, about 94% are singletons; the top ten hold 0.7% to 0.9%. This entry belongs to a study of T cell changes during pregnancy in multiple sclerosis. V was pared by 6 bases and J by 7 bases, with 18 bases between. There are 15 residues in the CDR3. Germline V CDR1 and CDR2: MDHEN, SYDVKM. The chain uses TRBV28 and TRBJ1-4; a weak D match, TRBD1 (5 bases). The sequencing here drew on peripheral blood, taken before pregnancy. This clonotype originated in a female donor with multiple sclerosis, enrolled in a pregnancy study. This chain's CDR3 is CASSPAGGDGEKLFF. The CDR3 region has the DNA TGTGCCAGCAGCCCCGCTGGGGGGGACGGTGAAAAACTGTTTTTT. The variable domain in full, completed from reference TRBV28 and TRBJ1-4, reads DVKVTQSSRYLVKRTGEKVFLECVQDMDHENMFWYRQDPGLGLRLIYFSYDVKMKEKGDIPEGYSVSREKKERFSLILESASTNQTSMYLCASSPAGGDGEKLFFGSGTQLSVL.